The clone carrying this T cell receptor beta chain was seen a handful of times. Sequencing used immunoSEQ multiplex PCR; TCRdb keeps in-frame clones, though not all of them. The sample comprises a few hundred thousand clones, 80% to 90% of which are singletons, and 3% to 3.5% rests with the top ten. This sample was taken from a study of blood T cell repertoires in COVID-19. Study background: From the United States, Italy and Spain came samples of acute and convalescent COVID-19. T cells, B-cell-depleted T cells, or PBMCs supplied cDNA or gDNA.

The germline V and J ends were trimmed by 1 base and 4 bases, with 4 bases remaining between them. Germline-derived CDR1 and CDR2 are MNHEY and SMNVEV (reference sequence). This CDR3 contains 13 residues. The TCR was taken from a woman younger than 35 in a cohort exposed to, infected with or recovered from COVID-19 (not recorded which). The gene calls are TRBV27 and TRBJ2-2; D not resolved. Sequencing used PBMCs or T cells enriched from blood (not recorded which). This chain's CDR3 is CASSLWATGELFF. CDR3 nucleotide sequence: TGTGCCAGCAGTTTATGGGCCACCGGGGAGCTGTTTTTT.